This T cell receptor beta chain emerged from a study of T cell repertoires in cytomegalovirus infection. Study-wide points: Summed frequency of public TCR beta families distinguished CMV carriers with the relevant HLA.

MiXCR was run by TCRdb on the reads, yielding one entry per CDR3 protein. Found here are just under 550,000 distinct CDR3 sequences, about a quarter of them singletons; the top ten hold about 12%. For this clonotype: Antigen: not known.

CDR3 size: 11 residues. V was pared by 3 bases and J by 7 bases, with 6 bases between. Germline CDR1 MDHEN, CDR2 SYDVKM. The sequence derives from a human donor in good health (CMV status not recorded). Some clones in this sample may be carry-over from other donors' samples. The sequenced sample was PBMCs. This chain links TRBV28 with TRBJ1-2, with D perhaps TRBD1 (5 bases). The CDR3 here is CASSFRVGYTF. The DNA for the CDR3 is TGTGCCAGCAGTTTCAGGGTTGGCTACACCTTC.